The 32 T cell receptor beta chains presented below share a single source sample, sequenced in a study of blood T cell repertoires in COVID-19. Measured with immunoSEQ multiplex PCR; TCRdb has only the in-frame clones, and not every one. The table has approximately 220,000 clones, 83% seen once. Material: peripheral blood. Receptors originate from a woman between 45 and 65 years old with acute or convalescent COVID-19.

The chain couples TRBV5-1 to TRBJ1-2, with a tentative D call TRBD1 (5 bases). The germline gives CDR1 SGHRS, CDR2 YFSETQ. The V gene lost 4 bases and the J gene lost 7 bases, with 11 bases spanning the gap. The CDR3 totals 12 residues. The DNA of the CDR3 is TGCGCCAGCAGCCTTGGGACTTTTGGCTACACCTTC. Protein product: CASSLGTFGYTF.

This clone was detected a few times. V is TRBV24-1 and J is TRBJ1-2; D is uncertain. Trimming removed 2 bases at V and 4 bases at J, with 7 bases between. CDR3 length equals 13 residues. Germline V gives CDR1 KGHDR, CDR2 SFDVKD. The CDR3 DNA reads as TGTGCCACCAGTGATTCACCGAGCTATGGCTACACCTTC. Amino acid sequence: CATSDSPSYGYTF.

Details on this clone: The identical CDR3 is also encoded by other nucleotide sequences in the sample. The V gene is TRBV24-1, the J gene TRBJ2-1; 11 bases fit TRBD1. CDR1 is KGHDR, CDR2 SFDVKD, per germline. The CDR3 loop spans 16 amino acids. Unmatched junction bases numbered 2, after V lost 3 bases and J lost 2 bases. As DNA, the CDR3 is TGTGCCACCAGTGATCCGGGACAGGGGGCCTACAATGAGCAGTTCTTC. It encodes CATSDPGQGAYNEQFF.

The rearrangement links TRBV24-1 to TRBJ1-5; 11 bases are shared with TRBD1. The junction had 8 bases not matched to a gene; V was cut back by 11 bases and J by 6 bases. The CDR3 is made up of 14 amino acids. Per germline, CDR1 KGHDR and CDR2 SFDVKD. The chain's CDR3 is CAISDRGPGQPQHF. CDR3 bases: TGTGCCATCTCGGACAGGGGGCCGGGTCAGCCCCAGCATTTT.

The chain recombines TRBV28 with TRBJ1-1; the match to TRBD1 covers 10 bases. V shed 5 bases, J shed 5 bases, and the junction held 5 bases outside the gene matches. Looked up from germline, CDR1 is MDHEN and CDR2 is SYDVKM. This CDR3 is built from 14 residues. The CDR3 DNA is TGTGCCAGCAGTGGGACAGGGGAGGGTACTGAAGCTTTCTTT. As protein: CASSGTGEGTEAFF.

The chain has TRBV19 and TRBJ2-5; 7 bases are shared with TRBD1. This CDR3 region has 16 residues. Germline lookup yields CDR1 LNHDA and CDR2 SQIVND (reference sequence). After removal of 4 bases from V and 5 bases from J, the junction contained 13 bases not matched to a gene. This chain's CDR3 is CASSKEGAIGGETQYF. CDR3 coding DNA: TGTGCCAGTAGTAAAGAGGGGGCCATAGGCGGGGAGACCCAGTACTTC.

V and J are TRBV21-1 and TRBJ2-6; TRBD2 is the table's D call and was not checked against the DNA. TRBV21-1 is a pseudogene segment. The CDR3 has 17 residues. As DNA, the CDR3 is TGTGCCAGCTCAGGGCTCGGGGGGGACTCTGGGGCCAACGTCCTGACTTTC. The encoded protein is CASSGLGGDSGANVLTF.

J is TRBJ1-2 and V is TRBV6-5; D perhaps matches TRBD1 (6 bases). CDR1 is MNHEY, CDR2 SVGAGI, per germline. V was trimmed by 7 bases and J by 5 bases, leaving 11 bases between them. The CDR3 runs to 12 residues. The CDR3 spells CASTGDIYGYTF. DNA of the CDR3: TGTGCCAGCACCGGGGACATTTATGGCTACACCTTC.

The rearrangement links TRBV7-3 to TRBJ2-1; 8 bases agree with TRBD2. Germline V lookup: CDR1 SGHTA, CDR2 FQGTGA. The CDR3 is made up of 14 amino acids. Trimming cost V 1 base and J 10 bases; bases outside gene matches: 6. CDR3 sequence: CASSLSAGGREQFF. The CDR3 DNA reads as TGTGCCAGCAGCTTAAGTGCAGGCGGGAGGGAGCAGTTCTTC.

As to this clone: Other nucleotide sequences in the sample specify the same CDR3. The chain carries TRBV5-6 and TRBJ2-7, with D hard to call. The germline gives CDR1 SGHDT, CDR2 YYEEEE. There are 11 residues in the CDR3. The V end lost 4 bases, the J end lost 2 bases, and 4 bases lay between the germline ends. Here the CDR3 DNA reads TGTGCCAGCAGCCTAGCCTACGAGCAGTACTTC. Protein: CASSLAYEQYF.

This chain uses TRBV6-6 with TRBJ2-7, with 10 bases matching TRBD1. The germline CDR1 and CDR2 sequences are MNHNY and SVGAGI (reference sequence). With 6 bases clipped from V and 5 bases from J, the junction kept 10 bases outside the gene matches. This CDR3 has 15 residues. The CDR3 reads CASRYRDRGYDEQYF. The CDR3, as DNA: TGTGCCAGCAGGTACCGGGACAGGGGTTACGACGAGCAGTACTTC.

With respect to this clone: A read error may explain this, as a much larger clone is one base away. This chain joins TRBV4-1 and TRBJ2-2; 8 nucleotides line up with TRBD1. The germline V gene encodes CDR1 MGHRA and CDR2 YSYEKL. The CDR3 covers 14 residues. The trim removed 4 bases at V and 3 bases at J, leaving 1 base unmatched. CDR3 sequence reads: CASSLTGDTGELFF. Here the CDR3 DNA reads TGCGCCAGCAGCCTGACAGGGGACACCGGGGAGCTGTTTTTT.

The rearrangement joins TRBV10-2 to TRBJ2-1; 9 nucleotides agree with TRBD2. V shed 2 bases and J 6 bases; nucleotides not matched to a gene: 8. Germline V gene data show CDR1 as WSHSY and CDR2 as SAAADI. The length of the CDR3 is 16 residues. The CDR3 spells CASSEAGLASINEQFF. For the CDR3, the DNA is TGCGCCAGCAGTGAGGCGGGACTAGCCTCGATCAATGAGCAGTTCTTC.

The rearrangement links TRBV9 to TRBJ2-7, with D possibly TRBD2 on 6 matching bases. CDR3 size: 15 residues. Germline-derived CDR1 and CDR2 are SGDLS and YYNGEE. V was clipped by 0 bases and J by 0 bases, with 10 bases between them. The CDR3 region is CASSVGSGTSYEQYF. The CDR3 DNA follows: TGTGCCAGCAGCGTAGGTAGCGGAACCTCCTACGAGCAGTACTTC.

This CDR3 reads CASSRSGDTQYF. The CDR3 DNA reads TGTGCCAGCTCCAGGTCGGGGGATACGCAGTATTTT. The genes are TRBV3-1 (or the pseudogene TRBV3-2) and TRBJ2-3, with D possibly TRBD2 on 5 matching bases. In germline, CDR1 is LGHDT, CDR2 YNNKEL (reference sequence). The V gene lost 8 bases and the J gene lost 6 bases, with 12 bases spanning the gap. The CDR3 is 12 residues long.

This chain joins TRBV6-2 or TRBV6-3 and TRBJ2-7; the match to TRBD2 covers 7 bases. The CDR3 length is 16 residues. Losses at the gene ends were 5 bases for V and 7 bases for J; bases not matched to a gene: 17. Per the germline V gene, CDR1 is MNHEY and CDR2 is SVGEGT. CDR3 region: CASSPSSGGRGREQYF. CDR3 DNA: TGTGCCAGCAGTCCATCCTCGGGAGGAAGAGGTCGGGAGCAGTACTTC.

The J gene is TRBJ2-7, the V gene TRBV19; 9 bases fit TRBD1. CDR1 is LNHDA, CDR2 SQIVND, per germline (reference sequence). With 7 bases clipped from V and 7 bases from J, the junction kept 8 bases outside the gene matches. The CDR3 is made up of 13 amino acids. The CDR3 reads CASMGQGFGEQYF. CDR3 bases: TGTGCCAGTATGGGACAGGGCTTCGGTGAGCAGTACTTC.

The chain has TRBV6-5 and TRBJ1-5, with no clear D. CDR3 length: 15 amino acids. Deletions cut 4 bases from V and 2 bases from J, with 12 bases between. CDR1 and CDR2 (germline): MNHEY, SVGAGI. CDR3 sequence: CASSSSESGNQPQHF. Here the CDR3 DNA reads TGTGCCAGCAGTTCGTCCGAGTCGGGCAATCAGCCCCAGCATTTT.

The chain combines TRBV18 with TRBJ1-1; weak D call: TRBD1 (5 bases). Per the germline V gene, CDR1 is KGHSH and CDR2 is LQKENI. V lost 3 bases to trimming and J lost 1 base, with 12 bases between them. CDR3 length: 15 residues. CDR3 amino acids: CASSPSGHPNTEAFF. The CDR3 nucleotides read TGTGCCAGCTCACCGTCCGGACACCCGAACACTGAAGCTTTCTTT.

This clone came up a few times. The chain uses TRBV7-9 and TRBJ2-4; 7 bases match TRBD1. The CDR3 has 17 residues. V dropped 1 base and J dropped 4; count of bases not matched to a gene: 10. Germline V CDR1 and CDR2: SEHNR, FQNEAQ (reference sequence). Here the CDR3 DNA reads TGTGCCAGCAGCTTAGTAGCCGGGACAGATAAGAAAAACATTCAGTACTTC. Its protein product is CASSLVAGTDKKNIQYF.

The J gene is TRBJ1-1, the V gene TRBV7-2; D uncertain. The V gene lost 6 bases and the J gene lost 10 bases, with 18 bases spanning the gap. There are 13 residues in the CDR3. The germline CDR1 and CDR2 sequences are SGHTA and FQGNSA. The DNA for the CDR3 is TGTGCCAGCAGGTTCGGCCTCGGCGTAGCAGCTTTCTTT. As protein: CASRFGLGVAAFF.

Remarks on this clone: The same CDR3 can be traced to other DNA sequences in this sample. The chain couples TRBV11-2 to TRBJ2-1; TRBD2 agrees at 8 bases. Germline CDR1 SGHAT, CDR2 FQNNGV. J was trimmed by 1 base and V by 5 bases; bases with no gene match: 7. This CDR3 contains 16 residues. DNA of the CDR3: TGTGCCAGCAGCCACCCCGGACTAGCATCCTACAATGAGCAGTTCTTC. Encoded protein: CASSHPGLASYNEQFF.

The genes are TRBV11-1 and TRBJ2-3, with a possible D match to TRBD2 (5 bases). This CDR3 spans 14 amino acids. The V end was cut by 5 bases, the J end by 6 bases, with 15 bases between. CDR1 is SGHAT, CDR2 FQDESV, per germline (reference sequence). The CDR3 loop reads CASSPSGVGDTQYF. As DNA, the CDR3 is TGTGCCAGCAGCCCATCCGGGGTGGGGGATACGCAGTATTTT.

The CDR3 is CSVVILGQGARNYGYTF. The CDR3, as DNA: TGCAGCGTGGTGATTCTGGGACAGGGAGCTAGAAACTATGGCTACACCTTC. The J gene is TRBJ1-2, the V gene TRBV29-1; 9 bases line up with TRBD1. The CDR3 length is 17 residues. The trim removed 6 bases at V and 2 bases at J, leaving 16 bases unmatched. Germline CDR1 and CDR2: SQVTM and ANQGSEA.

This chain joins TRBV4-2 and TRBJ1-2, with D perhaps TRBD1 (6 bases). Germline V CDR1 and CDR2: LGHNA, YNFKEQ. V was shortened by 0 bases and J by 3 bases, with 20 bases between the two germline ends. This CDR3 is 18 amino acids long. In DNA, the CDR3 is TGTGCCAGCAGCCAAGATGGAATGAGGGGGAGATCATACTATGGCTACACCTTC. It specifies CASSQDGMRGRSYYGYTF.

The V call is TRBV7-9, the J call TRBJ2-1; 11 nucleotides line up with TRBD2. V shed 3 bases, J shed 0 bases, and the junction held 4 bases outside the gene matches. Germline assignment: CDR1 SEHNR and CDR2 FQNEAQ (reference sequence). CDR3 length equals 17 residues. The CDR3 reads CASSLIAGGSSYNEQFF. The DNA for the CDR3 is TGTGCCAGCAGCTTGATAGCGGGAGGGAGCTCCTACAATGAGCAGTTCTTC.

The V gene is TRBV6-5, the J gene TRBJ2-1, with TRBD2 matching over 7 bases. Losses at the gene ends were 5 bases for V and 9 bases for J; bases not matched to a gene: 10. The CDR3 is 14 residues long. Looked up from germline, CDR1 is MNHEY and CDR2 is SVGAGI. The CDR3 DNA follows: TGTGCCAGCAGTATCGCGATAGCGGGCATTGAGCAGTTCTTC. Its protein product is CASSIAIAGIEQFF.

J is TRBJ1-5 and V is TRBV28; 7 bases match TRBD1. Germline V gene sequence: CDR1 MDHEN, CDR2 SYDVKM. The V and J ends lost 3 bases and 4 bases, in that order; junction bases with no gene match: 15. The length of the CDR3 is 18 residues. In nucleotides, the CDR3 is TGTGCCAGCAGTTTCCTAACGATAAGGGAACAGGGGAATCAGCCCCAGCATTTT. It translates to CASSFLTIREQGNQPQHF.

V usage is TRBV5-6 and J usage is TRBJ2-7; D is unclear. In germline, CDR1 is SGHDT, CDR2 YYEEEE. V was pared by 4 bases and J by 0 bases, with 5 bases between. There are 12 residues in the CDR3. The CDR3 DNA follows: TGTGCCAGCAGCCTGAGCTCCTACGAGCAGTACTTC. Its translation: CASSLSSYEQYF.

The DNA of the CDR3 is TGCAGCGTTGATAGCTCCGGGAGTAGGGGAACTGAAGCTTTCTTT. It yields the protein CSVDSSGSRGTEAFF. The rearrangement uses TRBV29-1 and TRBJ1-1; possible D gene TRBD1, 5 bases. Trimming stripped 3 bases from V and 5 bases from J, with 19 bases between. Germline CDR1 SQVTM, CDR2 ANQGSEA. This CDR3 is 15 amino acids long.

The rearrangement uses TRBV10-1 and TRBJ2-1; 10 bases agree with TRBD2. The CDR3 has 15 amino acids. The germline gives CDR1 WNHNN, CDR2 SYGVQD (reference sequence). The V gene end was trimmed by 4 bases and the J gene end by 7 bases; junction bases not matched to a gene: 7. CDR3 sequence: CASSGASGSSNEQFF. The CDR3 DNA reads TGCGCCAGCAGTGGGGCTAGCGGGAGTTCTAATGAGCAGTTCTTC.

By proportion, this clone is medium-sized. The chain carries TRBV7-8 and TRBJ2-7; TRBD1 aligns across 7 bases. CDR3 length: 15 amino acids. The V and J ends lost 1 base and 6 bases, in that order; junction bases with no gene match: 9. Germline CDR1 and CDR2: SGHVS and FQNEAQ. The DNA of the CDR3 is TGTGCCAGCAGCTTAGGGGTAGGGGGCTCGGGCGAGCAGTACTTC. This codes for CASSLGVGGSGEQYF.